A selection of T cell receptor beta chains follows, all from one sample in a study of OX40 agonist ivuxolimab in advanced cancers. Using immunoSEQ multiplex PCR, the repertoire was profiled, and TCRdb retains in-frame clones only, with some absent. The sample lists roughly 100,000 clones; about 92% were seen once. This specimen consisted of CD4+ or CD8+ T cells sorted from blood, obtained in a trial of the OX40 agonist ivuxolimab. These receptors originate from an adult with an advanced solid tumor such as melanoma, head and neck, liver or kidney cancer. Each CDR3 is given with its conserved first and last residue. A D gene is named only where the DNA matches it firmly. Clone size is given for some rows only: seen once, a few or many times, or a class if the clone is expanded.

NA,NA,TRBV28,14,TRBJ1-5,CASSLSGGEQPQHF,TGTGCCAGCAGTTTATCGGGGGGCGAACAGCCCCAGCATTTT
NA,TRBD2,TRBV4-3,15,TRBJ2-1,CASSFSTGRGNEQFF,TGCGCCAGCAGCTTTTCGACCGGGAGGGGAAATGAGCAGTTCTTC
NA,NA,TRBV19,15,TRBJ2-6,CASSPRAGVANVLTF,TGTGCCAGTAGCCCCCGGGCGGGTGTGGCCAACGTCCTGACTTTC
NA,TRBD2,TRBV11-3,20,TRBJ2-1,CASSRSIGSGDASSYNEQFF,TGTGCCAGCAGCCGATCGATCGGTAGCGGGGATGCTAGCTCCTACAATGAGCAGTTCTTC
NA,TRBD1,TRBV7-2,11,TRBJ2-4,CASSLGTGLTF,TGTGCCAGCAGCTTAGGGACAGGTCTGACGTTC
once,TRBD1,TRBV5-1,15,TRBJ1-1,CASSLDRGMNTEAFF,TGCGCCAGCAGCTTGGACAGGGGGATGAACACTGAAGCTTTCTTT
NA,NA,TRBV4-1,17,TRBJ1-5,CASSHPVGLGRNQPQHF,TGCGCCAGCAGCCACCCCGTCGGGCTTGGGCGTAATCAGCCCCAGCATTTT
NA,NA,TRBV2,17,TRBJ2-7,CASRPPVRTGNSYEQYF,TGTGCCAGCAGACCCCCCGTCCGAACAGGGAACTCCTACGAGCAGTACTTC
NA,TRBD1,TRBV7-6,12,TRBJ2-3,CASSRTGDTQYF,TGTGCCAGCAGCAGGACAGGTGATACGCAGTATTTT
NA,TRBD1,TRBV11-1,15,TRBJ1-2,CASSPRTGGSYGYTF,TGTGCCAGCAGCCCACGGACAGGGGGCAGCTATGGCTACACCTTC
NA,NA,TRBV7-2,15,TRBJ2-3,CASSLWAGVEVTQYF,TGTGCCAGCAGCTTATGGGCAGGGGTCGAAGTTACGCAGTATTTT
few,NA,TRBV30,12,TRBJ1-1,CAWSRLNTEAFF,TGTGCCTGGAGTAGACTGAACACTGAAGCTTTCTTT
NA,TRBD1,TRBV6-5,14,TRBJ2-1,CASSSGTGVGEQFF,TGTGCCAGCAGTTCCGGGACAGGGGTGGGTGAGCAGTTCTTC
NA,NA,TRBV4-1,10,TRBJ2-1,CASSQDTLFF,TGCGCCAGCAGCCAAGACACCCTGTTCTTC
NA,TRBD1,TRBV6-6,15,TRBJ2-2,CASSYLQGAIGELFF,TGTGCCAGCAGTTACTTGCAGGGGGCAATCGGGGAGCTGTTTTTT
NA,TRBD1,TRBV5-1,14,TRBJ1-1,CASSLQGSGTEAFF,TGCGCCAGCAGCTTACAGGGGAGCGGCACTGAAGCTTTCTTT
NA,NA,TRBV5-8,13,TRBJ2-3,CASTGAPEGGQYF,TGTGCCAGCACGGGGGCCCCTGAAGGGGGGCAGTATTTT
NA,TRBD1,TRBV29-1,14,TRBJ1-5,CSVSKAGGNQPQHF,TGCAGCGTTAGTAAGGCAGGGGGGAATCAGCCCCAGCATTTT
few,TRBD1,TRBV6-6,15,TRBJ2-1,CASSIRDRSFNEQFF,TGTGCCAGCAGCATCCGGGACAGATCCTTCAATGAGCAGTTCTTC
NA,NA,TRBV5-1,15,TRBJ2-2,CASSLASANTGELFF,TGCGCCAGCAGCTTAGCAAGCGCGAACACCGGGGAGCTGTTTTTT
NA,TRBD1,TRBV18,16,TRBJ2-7,CASSQLTGTGIYEQYF,TGTGCCAGCTCACAACTGACCGGGACAGGAATATACGAGCAGTACTTC
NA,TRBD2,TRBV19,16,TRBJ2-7,CASSLTGTSGNYEQYF,TGTGCCAGTAGTTTGACCGGGACTAGCGGGAACTACGAGCAGTACTTC
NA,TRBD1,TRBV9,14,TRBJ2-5,CASSVGGQGATQYF,TGTGCCAGCAGCGTAGGGGGACAGGGAGCGACCCAGTACTTC
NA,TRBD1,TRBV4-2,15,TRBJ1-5,CASSHRDRDNQPQHF,TGTGCCAGCAGCCATAGGGACAGGGATAATCAGCCCCAGCATTTT
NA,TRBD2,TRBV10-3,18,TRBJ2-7,CAISESGFSGPSSYEQYF,TGTGCCATCAGTGAGTCCGGGTTTAGCGGGCCTAGCTCCTACGAGCAGTACTTC
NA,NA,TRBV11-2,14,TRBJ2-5,CASSSGPGGETQYF,TGTGCCAGCAGCTCAGGACCCGGTGGAGAGACCCAGTACTTC
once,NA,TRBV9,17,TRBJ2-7,CASSVDPAGSTSYEQYF,TGTGCCAGCAGCGTAGATCCAGCGGGTTCCACCTCCTACGAGCAGTACTTC
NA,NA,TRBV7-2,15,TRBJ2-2,CASSLVSAETGELFF,TGTGCCAGCAGCTTAGTTTCCGCAGAGACCGGGGAGCTGTTTTTT
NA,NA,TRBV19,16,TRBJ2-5,CASSRSGTSGGETQYF,TGTGCCAGTAGTAGGTCCGGAACCTCTGGAGGGGAGACCCAGTACTTC
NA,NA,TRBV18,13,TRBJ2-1,CASSLSGYNEQFF,TGTGCCAGCTCACTGTCAGGGTACAATGAGCAGTTCTTC
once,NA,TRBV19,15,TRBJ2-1,CASSSGTQDYNEQFF,TGTGCCAGTAGCTCCGGGACCCAGGATTACAATGAGCAGTTCTTC
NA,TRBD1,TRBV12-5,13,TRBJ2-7,CASGSLDRDEQYF,TGTGCTAGTGGTTCCCTGGACAGGGACGAGCAGTACTTC
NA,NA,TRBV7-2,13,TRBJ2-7,CASSYRVPYEQYF,TGTGCCAGCAGCTACAGGGTCCCCTACGAGCAGTACTTC
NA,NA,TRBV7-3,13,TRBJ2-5,CASSKTGQETQYF,TGTGCCAGCAGCAAAACAGGTCAAGAGACCCAGTACTTC
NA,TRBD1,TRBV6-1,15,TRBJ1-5,CASSEADRGHQPQHF,TGTGCCAGCAGTGAAGCGGACAGGGGGCACCAGCCCCAGCATTTT
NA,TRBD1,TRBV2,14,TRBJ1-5,CASSEADRNQPQHF,TGTGCCAGCAGTGAAGCGGACAGGAATCAGCCCCAGCATTTT
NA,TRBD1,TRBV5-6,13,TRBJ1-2,CASSPGQGRGYTF,TGTGCCAGCAGCCCGGGACAGGGGCGAGGCTACACCTTC
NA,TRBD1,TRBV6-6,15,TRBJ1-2,CASRTGTGHNYGYTF,TGTGCCAGCAGAACCGGGACAGGCCACAACTATGGCTACACCTTC
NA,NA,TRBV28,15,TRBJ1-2,CASSLGRSSTYGYTF,TGTGCCAGCAGTTTAGGTCGCAGCTCCACGTATGGCTACACCTTC
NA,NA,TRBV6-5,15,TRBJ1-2,CASSYRRNTNYGYTF,TGTGCCAGCAGTTACCGCAGGAATACTAACTATGGCTACACCTTC
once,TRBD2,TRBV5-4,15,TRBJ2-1,CASSFGLAAMNEQFF,TGTGCCAGCAGCTTCGGACTAGCGGCGATGAATGAGCAGTTCTTC
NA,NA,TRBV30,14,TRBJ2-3,CAWRIHFGTDTQYF,TGTGCCTGGAGAATACACTTTGGCACAGATACGCAGTATTTT
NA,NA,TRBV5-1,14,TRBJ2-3,CASSQEEGTDTQYF,TGCGCCAGCAGCCAGGAGGAGGGGACAGATACGCAGTATTTT
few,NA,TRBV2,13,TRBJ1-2,CASSELGAGGYTF,TGTGCCAGCAGTGAACTTGGGGCTGGTGGCTACACCTTC
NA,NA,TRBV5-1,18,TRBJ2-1,CASSLRNRWLDTYNEQFF,TGCGCCAGCAGCTTGCGTAATCGGTGGCTGGATACCTACAATGAGCAGTTCTTC
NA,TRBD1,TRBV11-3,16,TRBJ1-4,CASSSESGTGEEKLFF,TGTGCCAGCAGCTCAGAGTCCGGGACAGGGGAGGAAAAACTGTTTTTT
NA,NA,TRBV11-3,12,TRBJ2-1,CASSPSGTEQFF,TGTGCCAGCAGCCCGTCGGGGACTGAGCAGTTCTTC
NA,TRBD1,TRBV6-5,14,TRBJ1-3,CASKTPGGINTIYF,TGTGCCAGCAAGACTCCAGGGGGTATTAACACCATATATTTT
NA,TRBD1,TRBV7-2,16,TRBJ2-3,CASSPGRGQVTDTQYF,TGTGCCAGCAGCCCCGGACGGGGACAGGTAACAGATACGCAGTATTTT
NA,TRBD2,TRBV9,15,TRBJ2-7,CASSEGTSGGYEQYF,TGTGCCAGCAGCGAAGGGACTAGCGGGGGCTACGAGCAGTACTTC
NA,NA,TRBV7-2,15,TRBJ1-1,CASTFGGTMNTEAFF,TGTGCCAGCACCTTCGGGGGGACCATGAACACTGAAGCTTTCTTT
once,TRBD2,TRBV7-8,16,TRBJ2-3,CASSLIGGLVTDTQYF,TGTGCCAGCAGCTTAATTGGAGGACTAGTCACAGATACGCAGTATTTT
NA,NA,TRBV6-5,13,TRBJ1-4,CASSYSTPEKLFF,TGTGCCAGCAGTTACTCGACGCCGGAAAAACTGTTTTTT
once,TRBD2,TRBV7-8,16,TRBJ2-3,CASSLRLAETTDTQYF,TGTGCCAGCAGCCTGAGGCTAGCGGAAACCACAGATACGCAGTATTTT
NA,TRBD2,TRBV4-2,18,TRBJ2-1,CASSQGQSGAGAYNEQFF,TGTGCCAGCAGCCAAGGTCAATCGGGCGCGGGAGCCTACAATGAGCAGTTCTTC
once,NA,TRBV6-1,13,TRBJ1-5,CASMRGSNQPQHF,TGTGCCAGCATGAGGGGTAGCAATCAGCCCCAGCATTTT
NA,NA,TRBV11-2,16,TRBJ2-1,CASSPLRGKAYNEQFF,TGTGCCAGCAGCCCCCTGCGAGGGAAGGCCTACAATGAGCAGTTCTTC